A single T cell receptor beta chain is shown here with its context. The target antigen is unknown. The PCR was carried out with 60 Vbeta primers and 13 Jbeta primers. Sequencing used immunoSEQ multiplex PCR; TCRdb keeps in-frame clones, though not all of them. The repertoire holds about 180,000 clones, with 70% to 80% as singletons. Unmatched junction bases numbered 15, after V lost 4 bases and J lost 5 bases. Germline lookup yields CDR1 SGHAT and CDR2 FQDESV (reference sequence). The CDR3 length is 18 residues. The entry originates in a study of cytomegalovirus exposure and HLA in healthy donors. Overall study: Out of a few hundred genotyped donors, about 76% belonged to the Caucasian-associated ancestry cluster. Overall study findings and caveats: Researchers counted 164 TCR beta chains as cytomegalovirus-associated. Later, an analysis found that common viral pathogens appeared to be linked with several of the most significant clusters. Presence/absence analyses treated sequencing depth as roughly uniform across donors.

The sequence came from a man aged 18 to 29 in good health and CMV-seronegative. The sequenced sample was PBMCs. The chain couples TRBV11-1 to TRBJ2-5, with 11 bases matching TRBD1. The CDR3: CASSSWRDRGAKGETQYF. The DNA of the CDR3 is TGTGCCAGCAGCTCTTGGCGGGACAGGGGGGCTAAGGGGGAGACCCAGTACTTC.